This TCR beta chain is from a study of cytomegalovirus exposure and HLA in healthy donors. The wider study: There were fewer than 500 genotyped donors. Of these, roughly 80% fell in the genetic ancestry cluster associated with self-reported Caucasian donors. The study's findings and limits: Prior analysis indicated that the majority of TCR beta V segments exhibited productivity approximately 87% or approximately 30% of the time.

Unrecorded immune exposures were likely, despite nominal health at sampling. The PCR employed 60 Vbeta primers together with 13 Jbeta primers. In the source study's methods: Later, an analysis found tens of millions of unique TCR beta chains, and about 10 million of these were shared. This table comes from immunoSEQ multiplex PCR, and its TCRdb copy is limited to in-frame clones, with some not included. V and J calls and clone size come straight from that table; D and trimming were deduced from the DNA. Of about 130,000 clones detected, about 80% appear once; the ten largest clones hold about 2.2%. With regard to this clone: Its target is not known.

This CDR3 contains 15 residues. The ends were cut back, 2 bases at V and 0 bases at J, with 8 bases in the middle. Per the germline V gene, CDR1 is MDHEN and CDR2 is SYDVKM. The chain combines TRBV28 with TRBJ1-5; D is unresolved. The source material was PBMCs. This TCR came from a man aged 25-45 years in good health and CMV-seronegative. The CDR3 is CASSLLAVSNQPQHF. The CDR3 bases are TGTGCCAGCAGTTTACTGGCAGTTAGCAATCAGCCCCAGCATTTT.